Detailed here is one T cell receptor beta chain. No antigen is known for it. Germline CDR1 and CDR2: SSHAT and FNYEAQ (reference sequence). The CDR3 extends over 14 amino acids. V gave up 1 base and J gave up 7 bases; unmatched junction bases: 6. These data come from a study of blood T cells in healthy people across ages. Study-level results: As naive T cell percentage varied, TCR beta diversity correlated strongly with it.

Through a sample-barcoded 5' primer and a J-beta primer mix, a second PCR was run for roughly 6 to 12 cycles. Each cDNA molecule carried a tag from a template-switch adaptor that contained 12 random nucleotides. MiXCR, run by TCRdb on the 5' RACE reads, gives a single entry per CDR3 protein. The table lists about 670,000 distinct CDR3 sequences, 52% of them singletons, with roughly 14% in the top ten. Every donor contributed 8 to 10 milliliters of peripheral blood by blood draw. The sequencing input was blood. The V gene is TRBV7-7, the J gene TRBJ2-5, with 7 bases fitting TRBD1. The clonotype originates from a woman of 80 years or more in good health. This chain's CDR3 is CASSLEGASGTQYF. In DNA, the CDR3 is TGTGCCAGCAGCTTAGAGGGGGCCAGTGGGACCCAGTACTTC.